The 28 T cell receptor beta chains below come from one sample, sequenced in a study of human T cells and chemical hapten exposure. TCRdb ran MiXCR on the RACE reads and lists one entry per CDR3 protein. The sample records 380,000 or so distinct CDR3 sequences, more than 4.5% being singletons. Time point denoted: patch test 1, 2 weeks after DPC sensitization. The treatment here: therapeutic diphenylcyclopropenone sensitization with weekly scalp DPC. The starting material was whole blood, obtained in connection with sensitization to the hapten diphenylcyclopropenone (DPC). The origin of the receptors is a woman between 50 and 59 years old with alopecia areata. Some clones in this sample may be carry-over from other donors' samples.

Ten or more counts support this clonotype. The chain couples TRBV6-5 to TRBJ2-5; 8 nucleotides align to TRBD1. The V and J ends lost 6 bases and 5 bases, in that order; junction bases with no gene match: 8. This CDR3 contains 14 residues. Germline V lookup: CDR1 MNHEY, CDR2 SVGAGI. CDR3 bases: TGTGCCAGCAGGGTAAACAGGGGGGAGGAGACCCAGTACTTC. This encodes CASRVNRGEETQYF.

In its sample, this clonotype was seen many times. The chain uses TRBV25-1 and TRBJ2-3; D not resolved. This CDR3 has 14 amino acids. Trimming took off 1 base at V and 1 base at J, with 6 bases between the two ends. Germline CDR1 and CDR2: MGHDK and SYGVNS. The CDR3 DNA follows: TGTGCCAGCAGTGAATCTGGCCGCACAGATACGCAGTATTTT. Amino acid sequence: CASSESGRTDTQYF.

This clonotype was detected many times. The chain links TRBV20-1 to TRBJ1-2; 7 bases match TRBD1. The ends lost 6 bases at V and 4 bases at J; junction bases unmatched: 11. Germline CDR1 DFQATT, CDR2 SNEGSKA (reference sequence). The CDR3 totals 14 residues. As DNA, the CDR3 is TGCAGTGCAACTCCTCAGGGGGGCAGCTATGGCTACACCTTC. Amino acid sequence: CSATPQGGSYGYTF.

This clonotype has ten or more counts. The chain is built from TRBV4-3 and TRBJ1-2, with no clear D. Germline assignment: CDR1 LGHNA and CDR2 YSLEER. V was shortened by 0 bases and J by 1 base, with 12 bases between the two germline ends. The CDR3 sequence is 16 residues long. This CDR3 is CASSQDWFGFNYGYTF. CDR3 bases: TGCGCCAGCAGCCAAGATTGGTTCGGATTTAACTATGGCTACACCTTC.

This clonotype was counted many times. The chain employs TRBV6-5 and TRBJ2-5; 8 nucleotides align to TRBD1. With V trimmed by 8 bases and J by 2 bases, 4 bases remained unmatched. CDR1 is MNHEY and CDR2 is SVGAGI in the germline V gene. This CDR3 is built from 13 residues. CDR3 sequence reads: CASGRTGQETQYF. Written as DNA, the CDR3 is TGTGCCAGCGGGAGGACAGGGCAAGAGACCCAGTACTTC.

This chain joins TRBV6-5 and TRBJ1-1; 8 bases agree with TRBD1. The trim removed 2 bases at V and 4 bases at J, leaving 9 bases unmatched. Germline V gives CDR1 MNHEY, CDR2 SVGAGI. The CDR3 has 16 amino acids. This chain's CDR3 is CASSYAQGAAGTEAFF. CDR3 bases: TGTGCCAGCAGTTACGCTCAGGGGGCAGCGGGCACTGAAGCTTTCTTT.

This clonotype has just a few counts. The chain combines TRBV27 with TRBJ2-1; D may be TRBD1 or TRBD2 (5 bases each). CDR3 length equals 13 residues. Germline V gene data show CDR1 as MNHEY and CDR2 as SMNVEV (reference sequence). V lost 8 bases, J lost 6 bases, and 14 bases lay in between. This CDR3 reads CASSLGVSNEQFF. CDR3 sequence (DNA): TGTGCCAGCTCCCTGGGGGTATCCAATGAGCAGTTCTTC.

This clonotype showed up just a few times. In DNA form, the CDR3 reads TGTGCCAGCAGTTTAAAGGGGGGGTCTGCCGAGCAGTACTTC. Translating gives CASSLKGGSAEQYF. The chain is built from TRBV12-3 or TRBV12-4 and TRBJ2-7, with D tentatively TRBD2 (7 bases). The CDR3 has 14 residues. With 2 bases removed from V and 6 bases from J, the gap between germline ends came to 14 bases.

This clonotype was counted many times. This chain's CDR3 is CASSVVVAGNQPQHF. The CDR3 DNA sequence: TGTGCCAGCAGCGTAGTCGTCGCGGGCAATCAGCCCCAGCATTTT. This chain joins TRBV6-2 or TRBV6-3 and TRBJ1-5; D not resolved. Germline V gene data show CDR1 as MNHEY and CDR2 as SVGEGT. There are 15 residues in the CDR3. Trimming shortened V by 6 bases and J by 2 bases, and 14 bases separated the two germline ends.

With regard to this clonotype: A much larger clone lies one base from this, so it may be a read error. This sequence joins TRBV5-4 and TRBJ1-1, with a weak D call TRBD1 (5 bases). The germline V gene encodes CDR1 SGHNT and CDR2 YYREEE (reference sequence). The length of the CDR3 is 17 residues. V shed 6 bases and J shed 4 bases, with 25 bases lying between them. In nucleotides, the CDR3 is TGTGCCAGCACCGCTTACGGTCTGACAGTGGGGAGCACTGAAGCTTTCTTT. Translated, it gives CASTAYGLTVGSTEAFF.

This clonotype was detected many times. The chain uses TRBV29-1 and TRBJ2-1; weak D call: TRBD1 (6 bases). Germline V gives CDR1 SQVTM, CDR2 ANQGSEA. CDR3 length equals 12 residues. CDR3 sequence: CSGLTGINEQFF. For the CDR3, the DNA is TGCAGTGGCCTAACAGGGATCAATGAGCAGTTCTTC.

Many counts were recorded for this clonotype. V usage is TRBV13 and J usage is TRBJ1-2, with unresolved D. Germline assignment: CDR1 PRHDT and CDR2 FYEKMQ (reference sequence). This CDR3 spans 14 amino acids. V lost 5 bases and J lost 2, with 12 bases in between. Here the CDR3 DNA reads TGTGCCAGCAGCGAGAAACCCCGAAACTATGGCTACACCTTC. It codes for CASSEKPRNYGYTF.

This clonotype has ten or more counts. V usage is TRBV24-1 and J usage is TRBJ2-3, with 7 nucleotides matching TRBD1. Germline V gene data show CDR1 as KGHDR and CDR2 as SFDVKD. Unmatched junction bases numbered 9, after V lost 5 bases and J lost 2 bases. The CDR3 has 16 residues. CDR3 residues: CATSGLDRPNTDTQYF. Written as DNA, the CDR3 is TGTGCCACCAGTGGCCTGGACAGGCCAAACACAGATACGCAGTATTTT.

The CDR3: CASSPQDSQAKNIQYF. In DNA, the CDR3 is TGTGCCAGCAGTCCCCAGGATAGCCAGGCCAAAAACATTCAGTACTTC. The chain has TRBV28 and TRBJ2-4, with D uncertain. The CDR3 is 16 residues long. The germline V and J ends were trimmed by 5 bases and 1 base, with 15 bases remaining between them. Germline assignment: CDR1 MDHEN and CDR2 SYDVKM.

There are many counts of this clonotype. The chain has TRBV10-1 and TRBJ1-1; D not certain. Trimming took off 0 bases at V and 11 bases at J, with 13 bases between the two ends. CDR1 WNHNN and CDR2 SYGVQD come from the germline V gene (reference sequence). The CDR3 is made up of 13 amino acids. This chain's CDR3 is CASSESGSPGAFF. Here the CDR3 DNA reads TGCGCCAGCAGTGAGTCGGGCTCACCGGGCGCTTTCTTT.

This clonotype was found many times. V gene TRBV20-1 combines with J gene TRBJ2-5; tentatively, D is TRBD2 (6 bases). Trimming stripped 3 bases from V and 5 bases from J, with 13 bases between. CDR3 length: 13 residues. Germline loops: CDR1 DFQATT, CDR2 SNEGSKA (reference sequence). CDR3 loop: CSARTPGGETQYF. The DNA of the CDR3 is TGCAGTGCTAGGACGCCCGGAGGGGAGACCCAGTACTTC.

Many counts were recorded for this clonotype. CDR3 bases: TGCGCCAGCAGCCCTTCGCCTGGGACAGCGTACAATGAGCAGTTCTTC. Translating it yields CASSPSPGTAYNEQFF. The V and J genes are TRBV5-1 and TRBJ2-1; 7 nucleotides line up with TRBD1. The CDR3 loop spans 16 amino acids. Germline assignment: CDR1 SGHRS and CDR2 YFSETQ. After removal of 4 bases from V and 4 bases from J, the junction contained 11 bases not matched to a gene.

The rearrangement uses TRBV4-2 and TRBJ1-4; D is unclear. Germline CDR1 LGHNA, CDR2 YNFKEQ. This CDR3 is 13 amino acids long. The V end lost 3 bases, the J end lost 7 bases, and 9 bases lay between the germline ends. CDR3 protein: CASSQLKGEKLFF. The CDR3 bases are TGTGCCAGCAGCCAGCTTAAGGGTGAAAAACTGTTTTTT.

In this sample, this clonotype turned up many times. The genes are TRBV2 and TRBJ1-2; D remains unclear. The germline V gene has CDR1 SNHLY and CDR2 FYNNEI. Trimming shortened V by 6 bases and J by 0 bases, and 5 bases separated the two germline ends. The CDR3 sequence is 12 residues long. The CDR3 loop reads CASSPSNYGYTF. As DNA, the CDR3 is TGTGCCAGCAGCCCCTCTAACTATGGCTACACCTTC.

This clonotype was picked up many times. The J gene is TRBJ1-1, the V gene TRBV7-9; perhaps TRBD1 as D (5 bases). CDR1 SEHNR and CDR2 FQNEAQ come from the germline V gene (reference sequence). Trimming cost V 0 bases and J 0 bases, with 8 bases left between them. The CDR3 contains 15 residues. This chain's CDR3 is CASSLATGLNTEAFF. Here the CDR3 DNA reads TGTGCCAGCAGCTTAGCAACAGGCCTGAACACTGAAGCTTTCTTT.

The chain is built from TRBV2 and TRBJ2-7, with D perhaps TRBD1 or TRBD2 (6 bases each). Deletions cut 6 bases from V and 4 bases from J, with 19 bases between. CDR1 SNHLY and CDR2 FYNNEI come from the germline V gene. The CDR3 has 15 residues. CDR3 loop: CASRWVGGQSYEQYF. CDR3 nucleotides: TGTGCCAGCAGATGGGTGGGAGGACAGTCTTACGAGCAGTACTTC.

The genes are TRBV7-2 and TRBJ1-1, with TRBD1 matching over 11 bases. Germline CDR1 reads SGHTA; CDR2 reads FQGNSA. The CDR3 is 15 amino acids. Germline trimming cut 5 bases from V and 5 bases from J; bases unmatched to any gene: 7. As DNA, the CDR3 is TGTGCCAGCAGCCCAGGACAGGGGGCGCGAACTGAAGCTTTCTTT. The encoded protein is CASSPGQGARTEAFF. The entire variable domain, with the rest obtained from reference TRBV7-2 and TRBJ1-1, is as follows: GAGVSQSPSNKVTEKGKDVELRCDPISGHTALYWYRQSLGQGLEFLIYFQGNSAPDKSGLPSDRFSAERTGGSVSTLTIQRTQQEDSAVYLCASSPGQGARTEAFFGQGTRLTVV.

This clonotype was recorded at least ten times. V usage is TRBV10-3 and J usage is TRBJ2-5, with a possible D match to TRBD1 (5 bases). CDR1 and CDR2 (germline): ENHRY, SYGVKD. The CDR3 consists of 14 residues. Trimming removed 10 bases at V and 4 bases at J, with 19 bases between. DNA of the CDR3: TGTGCCACAAGGGTGGGTCAGGGCGGAGAGACCCAGTACTTC. Translating gives CATRVGQGGETQYF.

In this sample, this clonotype turned up many times. V gene TRBV7-6 combines with J gene TRBJ2-1, with D unresolved. There are 13 residues in the CDR3. CDR1 and CDR2 (germline): SGHVS, FNYEAQ. V lost 1 base and J lost 9, with 10 bases in between. The CDR3 sequence: CASSLDPTLEQFF. The CDR3, as DNA: TGTGCCAGCAGCTTAGACCCCACACTTGAGCAGTTCTTC.

This clonotype was observed many times. The chain uses TRBV4-1 and TRBJ2-5; possibly TRBD1 or TRBD2 for D (5 bases each). The CDR3 is 17 amino acids. Germline loops: CDR1 MGHRA, CDR2 YSYEKL. The V and J ends lost 0 bases and 0 bases respectively, with 14 bases between them. CDR3 amino acids: CASSQDREGAHQETQYF. CDR3 coding DNA: TGCGCCAGCAGCCAAGATCGGGAAGGGGCCCACCAAGAGACCCAGTACTTC.

At least ten counts were recorded for this clonotype. This chain connects TRBV10-1 to TRBJ2-2, with a weak D call TRBD2 (6 bases). Germline lookup yields CDR1 WNHNN and CDR2 SYGVQD (reference sequence). V dropped 3 bases and J dropped 13 bases, with 9 bases sitting between them. The CDR3 sequence is 11 residues long. The CDR3 DNA reads TGCGCCAGCAGTGACACGGGAGTGCTGTTTTTT. This sequence encodes CASSDTGVLFF.

This clonotype appeared many times. The rearrangement joins TRBV9 to TRBJ2-7; D is uncertain. Germline loops: CDR1 SGDLS, CDR2 YYNGEE. V lost 0 bases and J lost 3, with 7 bases in between. The CDR3 has 13 residues. The CDR3 is CASSVATHYEQYF. The CDR3 DNA reads TGTGCCAGCAGCGTAGCTACCCACTACGAGCAGTACTTC.

This clonotype has at least ten counts. The V and J genes are TRBV5-1 and TRBJ1-1; 7 bases match TRBD1. This CDR3 spans 14 amino acids. Trimming at V came to 4 bases and at J to 2 bases, leaving 5 bases not matched to a gene. The V gene's germline CDR1 is SGHRS and CDR2 YFSETQ. CDR3 protein: CASSRGGGNTEAFF. The CDR3 DNA follows: TGCGCCAGCAGCCGAGGGGGCGGAAACACTGAAGCTTTCTTT.